This T cell receptor beta chain was observed in a study of blood T cells in healthy people across ages. Primed by a sample-barcoded 5' primer and a J-beta primer mix, a second PCR proceeded for about 6 to 12 cycles. TCRdb re-analysed the 5' RACE reads in MiXCR, keeping a single row per CDR3 protein. The sample has some 640,000 distinct CDR3 sequences, around 31% seen once. J gave up 8 bases and V 8 bases, and 6 bases lay outside the gene matches. The length of the CDR3 is 12 residues. The germline V gene encodes CDR1 SGHRS and CDR2 YFSETQ. This clonotype was obtained from a woman older than 75 in good health. Material: blood. The chain is built from TRBV5-1 and TRBJ1-4; 7 bases map to TRBD1. As DNA, the CDR3 is TGCGCCAGACAGGGGTTCGGGGAAAAACTGTTTTTT. This codes for CARQGFGEKLFF. Full variable domain (rest looked up from reference TRBV5-1 and TRBJ1-4): KAGVTQTPRYLIKTRGQQVTLSCSPISGHRSVSWYQQTPGQGLQFLFEYFSETQRNKGNFPGRFSGRQFSNSRSEMNVSTLELGDSALYLCARQGFGEKLFFGSGTQLSVL.